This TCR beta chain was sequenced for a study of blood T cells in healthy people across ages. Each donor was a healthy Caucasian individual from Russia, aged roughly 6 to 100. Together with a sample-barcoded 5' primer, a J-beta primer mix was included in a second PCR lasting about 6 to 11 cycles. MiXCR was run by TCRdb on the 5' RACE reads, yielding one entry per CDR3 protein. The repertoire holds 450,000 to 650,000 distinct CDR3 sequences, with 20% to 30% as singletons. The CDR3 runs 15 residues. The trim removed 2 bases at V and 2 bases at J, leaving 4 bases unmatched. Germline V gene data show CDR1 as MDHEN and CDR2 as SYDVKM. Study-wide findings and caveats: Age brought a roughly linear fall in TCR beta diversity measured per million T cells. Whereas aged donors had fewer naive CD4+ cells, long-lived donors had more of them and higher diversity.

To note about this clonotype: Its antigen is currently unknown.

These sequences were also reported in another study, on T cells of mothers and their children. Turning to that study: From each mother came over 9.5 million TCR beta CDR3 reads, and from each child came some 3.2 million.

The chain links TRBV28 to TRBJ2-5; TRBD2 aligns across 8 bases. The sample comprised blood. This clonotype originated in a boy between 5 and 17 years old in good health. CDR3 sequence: CASSLRPGGQETQYF. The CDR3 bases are TGTGCCAGCAGTTTACGCCCGGGGGGGCAAGAGACCCAGTACTTC.